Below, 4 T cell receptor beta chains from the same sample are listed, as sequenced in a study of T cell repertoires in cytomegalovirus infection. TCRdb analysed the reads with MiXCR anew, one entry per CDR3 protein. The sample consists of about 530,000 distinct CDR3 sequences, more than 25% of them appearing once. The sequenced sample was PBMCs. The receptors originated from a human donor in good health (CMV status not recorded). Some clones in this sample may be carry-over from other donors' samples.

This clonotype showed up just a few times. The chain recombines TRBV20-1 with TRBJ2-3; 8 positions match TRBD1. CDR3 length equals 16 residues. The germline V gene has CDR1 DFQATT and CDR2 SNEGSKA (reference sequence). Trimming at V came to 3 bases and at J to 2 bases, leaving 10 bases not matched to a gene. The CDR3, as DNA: TGCAGTGCTAGGGAGGGACAGGCCTCTAACACAGATACGCAGTATTTT. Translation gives CSAREGQASNTDTQYF.

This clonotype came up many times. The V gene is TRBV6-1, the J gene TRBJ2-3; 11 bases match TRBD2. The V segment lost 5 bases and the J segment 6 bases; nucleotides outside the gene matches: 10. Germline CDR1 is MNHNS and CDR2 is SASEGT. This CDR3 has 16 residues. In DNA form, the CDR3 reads TGTGCCAGCAGTTATACTAGCGGGAGTGGGATCGATACGCAGTATTTT. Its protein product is CASSYTSGSGIDTQYF.

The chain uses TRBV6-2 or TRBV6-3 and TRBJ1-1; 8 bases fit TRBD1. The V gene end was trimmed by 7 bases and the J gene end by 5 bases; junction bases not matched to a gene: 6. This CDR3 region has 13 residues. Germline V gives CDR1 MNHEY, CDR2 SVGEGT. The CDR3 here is CASTRTGGTEAFF. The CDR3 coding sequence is TGTGCCAGCACCCGAACAGGGGGGACTGAAGCTTTCTTT.

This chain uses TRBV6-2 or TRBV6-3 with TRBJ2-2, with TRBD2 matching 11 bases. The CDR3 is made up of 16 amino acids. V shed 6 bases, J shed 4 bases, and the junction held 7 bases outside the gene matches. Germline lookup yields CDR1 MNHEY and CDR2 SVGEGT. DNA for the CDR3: TGTGCCAGCAGACCTCACACTAGCGGGAGCACCGGGGAGCTGTTTTTT. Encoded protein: CASRPHTSGSTGELFF.